This passage covers 5 T cell receptor beta chains from one sample sequenced in a study of T cells after yellow fever vaccination. TCRdb recomputed calls from the 5' RACE reads with MiXCR, one row per CDR3 protein. Of hundreds of thousands of distinct CDR3 sequences detected, around 8.1% appear once; the ten largest clones hold under 20%. The specimen was PBMCs, collected around 45 days after the first yellow fever vaccination. All receptors come from a man younger than 35 who received the YFV17D yellow fever vaccine.

The chain links TRBV5-1 to TRBJ2-3, with a weak D call TRBD2 (6 bases). The CDR3 is 15 residues long. V was trimmed by 4 bases and J by 2 bases, leaving 14 bases between them. The germline V gene has CDR1 SGHRS and CDR2 YFSETQ. CDR3 residues: CASSPGLDFTDTQYF. CDR3 nucleotide sequence: TGCGCCAGCAGCCCGGGACTTGACTTCACAGATACGCAGTATTTT.

Only a few counts were recorded for this clonotype. V and J are TRBV28 and TRBJ2-5; TRBD1 might be the D (6 bases). CDR3 size: 14 residues. Trimming pared 2 bases from V and 2 bases from J, leaving 9 bases between. Germline V gives CDR1 MDHEN, CDR2 SYDVKM. CDR3 region: CASSLADRQETQYF. CDR3 DNA sequence: TGTGCCAGCAGTTTAGCGGACAGACAAGAGACCCAGTACTTC.

This clonotype has a handful of counts. The chain couples TRBV11-2 to TRBJ2-1; 10 nucleotides match TRBD2. The CDR3 runs 18 residues. J was trimmed by 6 bases and V by 0 bases; bases with no gene match: 11. From germline, CDR1 is SGHAT and CDR2 FQNNGV. CDR3 nucleotide sequence: TGTGCCAGCAGCTTAGATCAGGGAGGGACTAGCGCGGGCAATGAGCAGTTCTTC. This codes for CASSLDQGGTSAGNEQFF.

The rearrangement links TRBV7-3 to TRBJ1-1, with D maybe TRBD1 (5 bases). The CDR3 is made up of 14 amino acids. V was pared by 5 bases and J by 8 bases, with 18 bases between. CDR1 and CDR2 (germline): SGHTA, FQGTGA. The CDR3 region is CASSPRKGLQEAFF. The CDR3 bases are TGTGCCAGCAGCCCTCGTAAGGGGTTGCAGGAAGCTTTCTTT.

CDR3 bases: TGCGCCAGCAGCACCCGCCATCCGGGGGCGCAGGATGAAAAACTGTTTTTT. This encodes CASSTRHPGAQDEKLFF. V and J are TRBV4-3 and TRBJ1-4; D might be TRBD1 (6 bases). The CDR3 is made up of 17 amino acids. V dropped 5 bases and J dropped 6 bases, with 22 bases sitting between them. The germline CDR1 and CDR2 sequences are LGHNA and YSLEER.